This T cell receptor beta chain was captured in a study of T cell changes during pregnancy in multiple sclerosis. This CDR3 spans 15 amino acids. The germline CDR1 and CDR2 sequences are SGHRS and YFSETQ. V lost 3 bases and J lost 1; bases outside the gene matches: 6. Measured with immunoSEQ multiplex PCR; TCRdb has only the in-frame clones, and not every one. The table lists roughly 41,000 clones, 80% to 90% of them singletons. The source of this sequence is a female donor with multiple sclerosis, enrolled in a pregnancy study. The rearrangement links TRBV5-1 to TRBJ1-1; TRBD1 agrees at 7 bases. The sample was CD4+ T cells from peripheral blood mononuclear cells, taken in the first trimester of pregnancy. The CDR3 bases are TGCGCCAGCAGCTCCCCGACAGGGAAGAACACTGAAGCTTTCTTT. Protein: CASSSPTGKNTEAFF.